This T cell receptor (beta chain) appears in the sequencing data of a study of radiotherapy plus CTLA-4 blockade in lung cancer. Whole-study results and caveats: Some TCR clones had been derived from tumors. These clones expanded in peripheral blood after radiotherapy plus ipilimumab.

As to this clone: Its antigen is unidentified.

The CDR3 sequence is 13 residues long. Per the germline V gene, CDR1 is LGHNA and CDR2 is YSLEER. Deletions cut 1 base from V and 3 bases from J, with 7 bases between. Only in-frame clones appear in the TCRdb table, and some are missing; sequencing was by immunoSEQ multiplex PCR. This sample has around 77,000 clones; roughly 69% occur once, and the top ten carry around 10%. The chain uses TRBV4-3 and TRBJ2-7; D is ambiguous. The input for sequencing was peripheral blood, taken from a patient treated with radiotherapy plus ipilimumab. The receptor was isolated from a human donor with non-small cell lung cancer whose response to radiotherapy plus ipilimumab could not be evaluated. In DNA form, the CDR3 reads TGCGCCAGCAGCCAAGCCCAGTTCTACGAGCAGTACTTC. This codes for CASSQAQFYEQYF.